This T cell receptor beta chain appears in the sequencing data of a study of T cell responses to AZD1222 COVID-19 vaccine. The V gene's germline CDR1 is SGHTA and CDR2 FQGNSA. The CDR3 runs to 16 residues. Trimming stripped 1 base from V and 0 bases from J, with 12 bases between. On this clone itself: Its matching antigen is unknown.

General study points: A mostly white British donor set with more females was recruited, and clonal diversity was possibly underestimated. CD4 TCRs linked to vaccination spanned spike, dominating at 160-218 and 743-854. The study found Spike-specific TCR breadth and depth rose after two AZD1222 doses.

Some clones are missing from TCRdb's copy, which holds only in-frame ones; the method was immunoSEQ multiplex PCR. The sample carries about 61,000 clones, roughly four fifths recorded once. The chain recombines TRBV7-2 with TRBJ2-5; D is undetermined. Material: peripheral blood, obtained 28 days after the second AZD1222 dose. The receptor's source is an adult who received the AZD1222 COVID-19 vaccine. CDR3 loop: CASSLGVIPYQETQYF. CDR3 in DNA: TGTGCCAGCAGCTTAGGTGTCATTCCGTACCAAGAGACCCAGTACTTC.